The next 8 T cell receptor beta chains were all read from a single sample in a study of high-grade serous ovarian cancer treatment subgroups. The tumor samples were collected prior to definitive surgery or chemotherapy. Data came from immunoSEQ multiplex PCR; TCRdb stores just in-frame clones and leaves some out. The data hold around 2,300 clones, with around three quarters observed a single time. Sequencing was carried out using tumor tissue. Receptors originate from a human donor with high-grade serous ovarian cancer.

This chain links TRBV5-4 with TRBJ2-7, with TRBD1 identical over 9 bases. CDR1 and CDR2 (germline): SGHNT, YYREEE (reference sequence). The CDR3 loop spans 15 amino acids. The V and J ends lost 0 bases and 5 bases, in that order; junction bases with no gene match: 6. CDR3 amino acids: CASSLAGTGYNEQYF. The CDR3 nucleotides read TGTGCCAGCAGCTTGGCCGGGACAGGGTATAACGAGCAGTACTTC. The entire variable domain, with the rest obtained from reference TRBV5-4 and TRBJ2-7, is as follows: ETGVTQSPTHLIKTRGQQVTLRCSSQSGHNTVSWYQQALGQGPQFIFQYYREEENGRGNFPPRFSGLQFPNYSSELNVNALELDDSALYLCASSLAGTGYNEQYFGPGTRLTVT.

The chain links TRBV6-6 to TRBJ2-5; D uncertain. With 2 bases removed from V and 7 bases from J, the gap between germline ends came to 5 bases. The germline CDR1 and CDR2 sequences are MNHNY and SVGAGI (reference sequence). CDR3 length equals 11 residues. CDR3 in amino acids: CASSYGPTQYF. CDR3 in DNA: TGTGCCAGCAGTTACGGGCCGACCCAGTACTTC.

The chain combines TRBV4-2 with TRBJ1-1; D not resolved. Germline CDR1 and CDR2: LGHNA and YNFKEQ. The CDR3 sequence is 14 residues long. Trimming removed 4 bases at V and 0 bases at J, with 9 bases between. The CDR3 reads CASSLQRMNTEAFF. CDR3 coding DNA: TGTGCCAGCAGCCTGCAGAGGATGAACACTGAAGCTTTCTTT.

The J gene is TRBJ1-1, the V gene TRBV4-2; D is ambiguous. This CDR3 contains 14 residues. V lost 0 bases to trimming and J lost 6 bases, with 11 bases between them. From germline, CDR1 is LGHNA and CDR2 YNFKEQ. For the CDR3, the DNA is TGTGCCAGCAGCCAAGATAGGAGGGCGGCTGAAGCTTTCTTT. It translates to CASSQDRRAAEAFF.

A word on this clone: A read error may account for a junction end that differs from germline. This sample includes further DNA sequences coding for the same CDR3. The CDR3 bases are TGTGCTAGCACTCCGGGACTACTTCACGAGCAGTACTTC. It yields the protein CASTPGLLHEQYF. The V and J genes are TRBV6-1 and TRBJ2-7; TRBD2 matches at 7 bases. Germline values: CDR1 MNHNS, CDR2 SASEGT. The CDR3 loop spans 13 amino acids.

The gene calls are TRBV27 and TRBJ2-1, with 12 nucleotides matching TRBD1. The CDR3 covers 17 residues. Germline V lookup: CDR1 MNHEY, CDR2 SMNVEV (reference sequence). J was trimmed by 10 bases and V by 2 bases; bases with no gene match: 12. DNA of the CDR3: TGTGCCAGCAGTTTAGGGACAGGGGGCCCCCCGGTGGGAGAGCAGTTCTTC. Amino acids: CASSLGTGGPPVGEQFF.

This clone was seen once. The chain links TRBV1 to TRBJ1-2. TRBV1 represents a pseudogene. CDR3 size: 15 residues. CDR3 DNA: TGCACCAGCAGCCATCTCCCTGACAGAGCGGTTGGCTACACCTTC. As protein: CTSSHLPDRAVGYTF.

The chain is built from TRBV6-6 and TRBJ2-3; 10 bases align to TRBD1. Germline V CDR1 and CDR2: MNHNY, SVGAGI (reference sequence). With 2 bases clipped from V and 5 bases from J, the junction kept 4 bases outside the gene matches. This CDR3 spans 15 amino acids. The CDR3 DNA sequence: TGTGCCAGCAGTTACCGGGACAGGGGTGGAGATACGCAGTATTTT. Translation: CASSYRDRGGDTQYF.